The 8 T cell receptor beta chains listed next were all sequenced from one sample in a study of blood T cell repertoires in COVID-19. Assay: immunoSEQ multiplex PCR; the TCRdb copy retains only in-frame clones and omits some. Found here are around 120,000 clones, 87% of them singletons; the top ten hold roughly 30%. The specimen was peripheral blood. Source of these receptors: a woman between 70 and 85 years old with acute or convalescent COVID-19.

V gene TRBV7-9 combines with J gene TRBJ1-4; D not resolved. CDR3 size: 17 residues. The V gene lost 4 bases and the J gene lost 8 bases, with 23 bases spanning the gap. Germline V gene sequence: CDR1 SEHNR, CDR2 FQNEAQ (reference sequence). The chain's CDR3 is CASSSPREANRREKLFF. Written as DNA, the CDR3 is TGTGCCAGCAGCTCACCACGCGAGGCCAACCGTCGGGAAAAACTGTTTTTT. The variable domain in full, with the rest retrieved from reference TRBV7-9 and TRBJ1-4, is DTGVSQNPRHKITKRGQNVTFRCDPISEHNRLYWYRQTLGQGPEFLTYFQNEAQLEKSRLLSDRFSAERPKGSFSTLEIQRTEQGDSAMYLCASSSPREANRREKLFFGSGTQLSVL.

This clone has a single count. The V and J genes are TRBV24-1 and TRBJ2-7, with 10 bases aligning to TRBD2. Germline trimming cut 2 bases from V and 2 bases from J; bases unmatched to any gene: 5. Germline V CDR1 and CDR2: KGHDR, SFDVKD. CDR3 length: 16 amino acids. In DNA, the CDR3 is TGTGCCACCAGTGATTCCAGGACTAGCGGTACCTACGAGCAGTACTTC. It encodes CATSDSRTSGTYEQYF.

The rearrangement links TRBV3-1 (or the pseudogene TRBV3-2) to TRBJ1-2; D call uncertain. CDR1 is LGHDT and CDR2 is YNNKEL in the germline V gene (reference sequence). Trimming removed 0 bases from V and 8 bases from J, with 7 bases in between. The CDR3 contains 12 residues. Written as DNA, the CDR3 is TGTGCCAGCAGCCAAGATGAGCGGGGCTACACCTTC. It translates to CASSQDERGYTF.

The chain combines TRBV18 with TRBJ2-3; the D gene is possibly TRBD1 (5 bases). Deletions cut 2 bases from V and 2 bases from J, with 8 bases between. CDR3 length: 14 amino acids. Per the germline V gene, CDR1 is KGHSH and CDR2 is LQKENI. CDR3 in DNA: TGTGCCAGCTCACCAAGCAGGGCCACAGATACGCAGTATTTT. Its translation: CASSPSRATDTQYF.

This clone appeared once. The chain combines TRBV29-1 with TRBJ2-2, with TRBD2 identical over 8 bases. V was pared by 1 base and J by 3 bases, with 10 bases of the junction left unmatched. Germline loops: CDR1 SQVTM, CDR2 ANQGSEA. The length of the CDR3 is 17 residues. DNA of the CDR3: TGCAGCGTTGAAGCGGGGGTGAAGCGGGGGTACACCGGGGAGCTGTTTTTT. Amino acid sequence: CSVEAGVKRGYTGELFF.

This clone was seen just once. CDR3 residues: CASSLGVGFSSYEQYF. The CDR3 bases are TGCGCCAGCAGCCTTGGAGTCGGGTTTAGCTCCTACGAGCAGTACTTC. The chain joins TRBV5-1 to TRBJ2-7; D uncertain. Trimming removed 4 bases from V and 0 bases from J, with 17 bases in between. CDR1 is SGHRS, CDR2 YFSETQ, per germline. This CDR3 has 16 amino acids.

This chain connects TRBV5-4 to TRBJ2-1; TRBD2 matches at 12 bases. The CDR3 loop spans 17 amino acids. Germline CDR1 reads SGHNT; CDR2 reads YYREEE (reference sequence). The ends lost 0 bases at V and 5 bases at J; junction bases unmatched: 6. As DNA, the CDR3 is TGTGCCAGCAGCTTGGATGGACTAGCGGGGCCTCACAATGAGCAGTTCTTC. Its translation is CASSLDGLAGPHNEQFF.

The V gene is TRBV27, the J gene TRBJ2-1; D remains ambiguous. Germline CDR1 is MNHEY and CDR2 is SMNVEV (reference sequence). Trimming shortened V by 6 bases and J by 1 base, and 7 bases separated the two germline ends. This CDR3 is built from 13 residues. The CDR3 bases are TGTGCCAGCAGCCCTAGATCCTACAATGAGCAGTTCTTC. Translated, it gives CASSPRSYNEQFF.